This paragraph covers one TCR beta chain sequence. This receptor's antigen is unknown. Base qualities are not recorded, but no much larger clone differs from it by a single base. One collaborating source in Seattle enrolled patients while the patients were actively infected and followed the patients over time throughout the course of disease. Each collaborating institution followed its own protocols to collect whole blood in K2EDTA tubes. Collaborator samples were shipped for TCRbeta analysis as frozen whole blood, isolated PBMCs, or DNA extracted from either sample type. Ends trimmed: V by 5 bases, J by 7 bases; bases unmatched to a gene: 7. The germline V gene (reference sequence) yields PRHDT for CDR1 and FYEKMQ for CDR2. The CDR3 holds 14 amino acids from the cysteine to the phenylalanine. The entry retains the CDR3 DNA only, 42 bases that are in frame from base 1. TCRbeta CDR3 regions were amplified from genomic DNA using the immunoSEQ Assay, a bias-controlled multiplex PCR. In the source study's methods: Within the assay, amplification of reference gene primers was used to estimate how many nucleated cells each sample contained. Sequence reads were collapsed and filtered to measure the absolute abundance of every unique TCRbeta CDR3 rearrangement. For each sample, productive Simpson clonality was calculated as the square root of Simpson's diversity index over productive rearrangements. Here the immuneACCESS table is served through TCRdb, limited to in-frame sequences with V and J called. Missing clones are a known gap in these copies; in checked studies unresolved V genes cover under half, and the rest lacks a known reason. The V and J calls and the clone size are those of that table, but D and trimming were determined from the DNA. For this sample the table gives hundreds of thousands of clones, of which approximately 87% were detected only once. The ten top clones hold about 6% of the sample.

This sample was taken from a study of blood T cell repertoires in COVID-19 (TCRdb year 2020). Looking at the study overall: The collaborator samples originated in the United States, Italy and Spain and spanned the acute and convalescent phases of COVID-19. Where available, HLA class I and class II types were taken from metadata supplied by the sample provider and were not determined by assay-based typing. The prospective study material was composed of cDNA or gDNA derived from T cells, B-cell-depleted T cells, or PBMCs. The repertoires were released in a freely available public database meant as a resource for research on the immune response to SARS-CoV-2. Subjects who had been exposed to COVID-19, were actively infected with it, or had recovered from it provided the deeply sampled blood TCRbeta repertoires that made up the dataset. The samples were drawn from the first 160 participants of the ongoing ImmuneRACE study and from more than 1,000 subjects provided by 6 global collaborators. The sample metadata nearly always contained a de-identified subject ID, COVID-19 status, age in years and sex. On the study overall, not on this receptor specifically: The quantity of clinical and demographic metadata differed by source and by participant and was supplied without curation.

This TCR was recovered from a woman between 50 and 59 years old with COVID-19, enrolled during active disease. Sequences were obtained from peripheral blood. Rearrangement joined TRBV13 to TRBJ2-7; 11 nucleotides in the junction match TRBD1. The nucleotides read TGTGCCAGCAGCAATGGACAGGGGGCGCGGGAGCAGTACTTC. This gives the protein CASSNGQGAREQYF.